This T cell receptor beta chain was observed in a study of shared clonotypes between healthy human individuals. Sorted-subset replicate PCRs used approximately 200 ng of genomic DNA. This amount corresponded to about 30,000 T cell genomes. The method was immunoSEQ multiplex PCR; TCRdb's version includes in-frame clones alone and lacks a portion of them. The sample records 600,000 to 750,000 clones, 55% to 80% being singletons. Sample: memory CD4+ T cells sorted from blood. Subset specified: CD45RA-negative fraction. The receptor was derived from a woman aged 25 to 39 in good health.

CDR3 sequence (DNA): TGTGCCAGTAGTATGGTTGGTATGACGCGGTTGGCTGGGGCCAACGTCCTGACTTTC. The encoded protein is CASSMVGMTRLAGANVLTF. The V and J genes are TRBV19 and TRBJ2-6, with no clear D. V was clipped by 3 bases and J by 2 bases, with 20 bases between them. Germline values: CDR1 LNHDA, CDR2 SQIVND (reference sequence). The CDR3 spans 19 residues.